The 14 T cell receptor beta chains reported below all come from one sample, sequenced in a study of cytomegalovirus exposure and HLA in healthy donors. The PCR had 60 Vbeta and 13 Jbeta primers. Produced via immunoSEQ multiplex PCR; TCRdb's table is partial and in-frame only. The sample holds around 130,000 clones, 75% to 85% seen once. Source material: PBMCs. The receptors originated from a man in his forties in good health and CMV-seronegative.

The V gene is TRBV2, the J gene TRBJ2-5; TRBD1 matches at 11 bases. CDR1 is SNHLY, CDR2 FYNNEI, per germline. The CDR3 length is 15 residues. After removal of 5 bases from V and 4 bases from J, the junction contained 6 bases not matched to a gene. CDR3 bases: TGTGCCAGCAGTTTAGGACAGGGGGCTGGAGAGACCCAGTACTTC. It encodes CASSLGQGAGETQYF.

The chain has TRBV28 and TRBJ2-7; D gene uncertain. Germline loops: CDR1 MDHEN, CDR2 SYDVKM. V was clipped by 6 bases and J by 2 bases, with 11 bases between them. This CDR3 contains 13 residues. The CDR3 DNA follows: TGTGCCAGCAGCTCCGGCGGCCCCTACGAGCAGTACTTC. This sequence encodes CASSSGGPYEQYF.

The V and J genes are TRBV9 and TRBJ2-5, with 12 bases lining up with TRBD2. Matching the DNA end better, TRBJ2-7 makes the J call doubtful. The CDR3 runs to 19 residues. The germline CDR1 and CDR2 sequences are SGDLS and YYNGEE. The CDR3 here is CASSVGRLAGGPRTYEQYF. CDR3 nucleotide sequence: TGTGCCAGCAGCGTAGGTCGTCTAGCGGGAGGGCCTAGGACCTACGAGCAGTACTTC.

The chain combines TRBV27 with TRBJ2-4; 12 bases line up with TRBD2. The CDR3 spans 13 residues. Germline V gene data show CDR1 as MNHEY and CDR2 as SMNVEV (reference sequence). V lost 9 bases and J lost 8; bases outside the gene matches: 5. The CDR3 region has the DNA TGTGCCAGTAAGGGGACTAGCGGGTACATTCAGTACTTC. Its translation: CASKGTSGYIQYF.

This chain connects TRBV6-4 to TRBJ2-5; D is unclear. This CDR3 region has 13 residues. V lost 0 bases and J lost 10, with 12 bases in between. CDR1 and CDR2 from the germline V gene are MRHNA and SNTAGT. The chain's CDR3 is CASSDSEGRSQYF. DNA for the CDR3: TGTGCCAGCAGTGACTCAGAAGGAAGGAGCCAGTACTTC.

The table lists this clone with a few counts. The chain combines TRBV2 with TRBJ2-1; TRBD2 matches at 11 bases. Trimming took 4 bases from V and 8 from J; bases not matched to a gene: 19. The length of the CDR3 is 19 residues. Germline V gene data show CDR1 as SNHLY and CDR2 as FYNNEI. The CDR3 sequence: CASSADTHFTSGGSYEQFF. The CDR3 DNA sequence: TGTGCCAGCAGTGCGGATACCCACTTTACTAGCGGGGGCTCCTATGAGCAGTTCTTC.

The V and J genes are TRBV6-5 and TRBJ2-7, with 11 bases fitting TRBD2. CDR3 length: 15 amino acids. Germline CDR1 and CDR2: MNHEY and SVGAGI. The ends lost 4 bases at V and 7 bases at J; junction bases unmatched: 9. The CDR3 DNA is TGTGCCAGCAGTTCCCCGACTAGCGGGACGTTTGAGCAGTACTTC. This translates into CASSSPTSGTFEQYF.

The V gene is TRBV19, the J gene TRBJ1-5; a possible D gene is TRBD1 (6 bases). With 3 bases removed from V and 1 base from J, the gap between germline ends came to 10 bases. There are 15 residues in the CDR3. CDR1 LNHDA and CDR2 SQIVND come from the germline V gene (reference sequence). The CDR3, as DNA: TGTGCCAGTAGTATCCCAGGGGCAAGCAATCAGCCCCAGCATTTT. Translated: CASSIPGASNQPQHF.

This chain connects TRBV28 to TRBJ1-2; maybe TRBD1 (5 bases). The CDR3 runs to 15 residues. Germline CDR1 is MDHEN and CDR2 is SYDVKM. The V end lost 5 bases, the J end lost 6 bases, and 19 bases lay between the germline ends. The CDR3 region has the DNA TGTGCCAGCAGTCCCGCCGTCCCGGGGGACCATGGCTACACCTTC. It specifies CASSPAVPGDHGYTF.

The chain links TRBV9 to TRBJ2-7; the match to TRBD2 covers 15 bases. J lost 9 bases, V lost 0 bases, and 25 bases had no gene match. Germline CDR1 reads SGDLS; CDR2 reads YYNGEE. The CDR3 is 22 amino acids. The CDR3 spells CASSVEGGLAGGRHSSTSGQYF. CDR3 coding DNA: TGTGCCAGCAGCGTAGAGGGGGGACTAGCGGGAGGACGCCATTCCTCTACGAGCGGGCAGTACTTC. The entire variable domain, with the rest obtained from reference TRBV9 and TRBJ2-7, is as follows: DSGVTQTPKHLITATGQRVTLRCSPRSGDLSVYWYQQSLDQGLQFLIQYYNGEERAKGNILERFSAQQFPDLHSELNLSSLELGDSALYFCASSVEGGLAGGRHSSTSGQYFGPGTRLTVT.

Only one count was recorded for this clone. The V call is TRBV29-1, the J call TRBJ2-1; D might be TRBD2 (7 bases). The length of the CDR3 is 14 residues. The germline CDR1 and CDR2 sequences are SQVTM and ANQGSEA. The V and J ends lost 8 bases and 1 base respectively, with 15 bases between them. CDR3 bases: TGCAGCTTTCGGACAGCGGGGTCCTACAATGAGCAGTTCTTC. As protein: CSFRTAGSYNEQFF.

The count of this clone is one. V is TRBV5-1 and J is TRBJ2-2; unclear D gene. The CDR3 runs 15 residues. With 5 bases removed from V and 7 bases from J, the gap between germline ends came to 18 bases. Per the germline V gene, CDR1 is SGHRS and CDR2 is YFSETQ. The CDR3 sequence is CASSTALANFGELFF. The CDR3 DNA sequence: TGCGCCAGCAGTACCGCTTTAGCCAACTTCGGGGAGCTGTTTTTT.

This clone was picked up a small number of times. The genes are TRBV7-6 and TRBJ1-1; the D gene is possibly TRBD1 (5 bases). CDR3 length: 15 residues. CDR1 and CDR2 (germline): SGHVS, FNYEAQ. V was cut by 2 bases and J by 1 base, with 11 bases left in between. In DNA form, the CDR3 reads TGTGCCAGCAGCTTAAGCGCAGGGTCGAACACTGAAGCTTTCTTT. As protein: CASSLSAGSNTEAFF.

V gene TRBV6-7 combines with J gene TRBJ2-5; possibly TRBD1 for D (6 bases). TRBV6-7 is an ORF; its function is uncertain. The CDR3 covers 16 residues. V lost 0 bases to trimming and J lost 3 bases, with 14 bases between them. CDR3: CASSYSIWTDKETQYF. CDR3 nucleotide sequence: TGTGCCAGCAGTTACTCGATTTGGACAGATAAAGAGACCCAGTACTTC.